The rows below give T cell receptor beta chains drawn from one sample of a study of T cell responses to AZD1222 COVID-19 vaccine. Clones were read by immunoSEQ multiplex PCR, and TCRdb kept only the in-frame ones, dropping some. Of 110,000 or so clones in the sample, approximately 90% were seen once. The starting material was peripheral blood, obtained 28 days after the second AZD1222 dose. The source is an adult who received the AZD1222 COVID-19 vaccine. CDR3s include the opening cysteine and the closing phenylalanine or tryptophan. A D gene is named only where the DNA matches it firmly. Clone size is given for some rows only: seen once, a few or many times, or a class if the clone is expanded.

j_call clone_size v_call d_call cdr3_aa cdr3_nt
TRBJ1-3 . TRBV5-1 . CASSSISGNTIYF TGCGCCAGCAGTAGTATCTCTGGAAACACCATATATTTT
TRBJ1-1 . TRBV9 . CASSPGPGTLNTEAFF TGTGCCAGCAGCCCGGGTCCCGGGACCCTGAACACTGAAGCTTTCTTT
TRBJ2-3 . TRBV27 . CASSFLIPRSTDTQYF TGTGCCAGCAGTTTCCTAATCCCACGGAGCACAGATACGCAGTATTTT
TRBJ2-7 . TRBV15 TRBD1 CATGDPGQGAGEQYF TGTGCCACCGGAGATCCGGGACAGGGGGCGGGGGAGCAGTACTTC
TRBJ1-1 . TRBV7-3 . CASRSTGITEAFF TGTGCCAGCAGGTCTACAGGTATCACTGAAGCTTTCTTT
TRBJ1-3 . TRBV6-5 . CASSYAGYSGNTIYF TGTGCCAGCAGTTACGCAGGGTACTCTGGAAACACCATATATTTT
TRBJ2-7 . TRBV6-1 . CASSSGTYEQYF TGTGCCAGCAGTTCAGGGACCTACGAGCAGTACTTC
TRBJ1-3 . TRBV7-9 . CASSYTSSGNTIYF TGTGCCAGCAGCTATACAAGCTCTGGAAACACCATATATTTT
TRBJ1-2 . TRBV5-4 . CASSPGGGSTYGYTF TGTGCCAGCAGCCCCGGGGGGGGGTCCACCTATGGCTACACCTTC
TRBJ1-1 . TRBV12-3/TRBV12-4 TRBD1 CASSLGQPEAFF TGTGCCAGCAGCTTGGGACAGCCTGAAGCTTTCTTT
TRBJ2-7 . TRBV5-1 . CASSAQSSRSGSYEQYF TGCGCCAGCAGCGCCCAGAGCTCTAGGAGTGGTTCCTACGAGCAGTACTTC
TRBJ2-1 . TRBV18 . CASSPLWGVDNEQFF TGTGCCAGCTCACCCCTCTGGGGGGTAGACAATGAGCAGTTCTTC
TRBJ1-2 . TRBV12-5 TRBD1 CASGLIVDRGQLDGYTF TGTGCTAGTGGTTTGATTGTGGACAGGGGGCAGTTAGATGGCTACACCTTC
TRBJ1-1 . TRBV6-5 . CASSYEWARGTEAFF TGTGCCAGCAGTTACGAGTGGGCACGGGGGACTGAAGCTTTCTTT
TRBJ1-5 . TRBV4-3 . CASSQDLAEGQLGNQPQHF TGCGCCAGCAGCCAAGACCTGGCCGAGGGGCAGCTAGGCAATCAGCCCCAGCATTTT
TRBJ2-3 . TRBV12-5 . CASGLGLSPPDTQYF TGTGCTAGTGGTTTGGGACTTAGCCCCCCAGATACGCAGTATTTT
TRBJ2-5 . TRBV19 . CASSKLAAAQETQYF TGTGCCAGTAGTAAGTTGGCGGCAGCTCAAGAGACCCAGTACTTC
TRBJ1-1 . TRBV19 . CASSWAKGEAFF TGTGCCAGTAGTTGGGCCAAGGGTGAAGCTTTCTTT
TRBJ1-4 . TRBV9 TRBD1 CASSAGQGVTNEKLFF TGTGCCAGCAGCGCGGGACAGGGAGTAACTAATGAAAAACTGTTTTTT
TRBJ1-2 . TRBV20-1 . CSASTRANYGYTF TGCAGTGCTAGTACCAGAGCTAACTATGGCTACACCTTC
TRBJ1-1 . TRBV20-1 . CSAAPGSRGFF TGCAGTGCCGCCCCCGGGTCACGGGGTTTCTTT
TRBJ1-2 . TRBV27 TRBD1 CASSLDRGWGYTF TGTGCCAGCAGTCTCGACAGGGGATGGGGCTACACCTTC
TRBJ2-5 . TRBV3-1/TRBV3-2 . CASSQVTGGTQYF TGTGCCAGCAGCCAAGTGACCGGGGGGACCCAGTACTTC
TRBJ2-1 . TRBV2 TRBD2 CATTPPGLAEYNEQFF TGTGCCACCACCCCCCCGGGCCTAGCGGAATACAATGAGCAGTTCTTC
TRBJ2-3 few TRBV7-2 . CASSAPAIPSGTDTQYF TGTGCCAGCAGCGCTCCAGCTATACCTTCAGGGACAGATACGCAGTATTTT
TRBJ2-1 . TRBV19 . CASSGARANEQFF TGTGCCAGTAGTGGAGCCCGGGCAAATGAGCAGTTCTTC
TRBJ2-7 . TRBV5-1 . CASSFLRAGSPTYEQYF TGCGCCAGCAGCTTTCTCCGGGCCGGCTCTCCTACCTACGAGCAGTACTTC
TRBJ2-1 . TRBV4-2 . CASSQESPGSYNEQFF TGTGCCAGCAGCCAAGAGTCCCCCGGGAGTTATAATGAGCAGTTCTTC
TRBJ2-5 once TRBV5-6 . CASSLVRSLETQYF TGTGCCAGCAGCTTGGTCAGAAGTCTAGAGACCCAGTACTTC
TRBJ2-1 . TRBV24-1 . CATSAGATGGNEQFF TGTGCCACCAGTGCCGGGGCTACGGGTGGAAATGAGCAGTTCTTC
TRBJ1-2 . TRBV5-1 . CASSLVDRTLNYGYTF TGCGCCAGCAGCTTGGTGGACAGAACTTTAAACTATGGCTACACCTTC
TRBJ2-2 few TRBV19 . CASTRGQNTGELFF TGTGCCAGTACCCGGGGACAGAACACCGGGGAGCTGTTTTTT
TRBJ1-4 few TRBV10-3 TRBD1 CAISADRGFVEKLFF TGTGCCATCAGTGCCGACAGGGGGTTTGTTGAAAAACTGTTTTTT
TRBJ1-2 . TRBV4-3 . CASSQGAPSGSSNYGYTF TGCGCCAGCAGCCAAGGAGCCCCATCCGGGAGCTCTAACTATGGCTACACCTTC
TRBJ2-7 . TRBV6-6 TRBD1 CASNQGESSYEQYF TGTGCCAGCAACCAGGGGGAGAGCTCCTACGAGCAGTACTTC
TRBJ1-1 once TRBV2 . CASSATGFGTEAFF TGTGCCAGCAGTGCCACAGGGTTTGGCACTGAAGCTTTCTTT
TRBJ1-1 . TRBV6-5 . CASSRGATEAFF TGTGCCAGCAGCAGAGGGGCCACTGAAGCTTTCTTT
TRBJ1-3 once TRBV19 . CASSILSADPTSGNTIYF TGTGCCAGTAGTATACTCTCGGCGGATCCTACCTCTGGAAACACCATATATTTT
TRBJ2-2 . TRBV7-3 TRBD2 CASSSVAGPPTGELFF TGTGCCAGCAGCTCTGTAGCGGGACCCCCCACCGGGGAGCTGTTTTTT
TRBJ1-1 . TRBV19 . CASSQMRTANTEAFF TGTGCCAGTAGCCAAATGCGGACAGCGAACACTGAAGCTTTCTTT
TRBJ2-1 . TRBV6-2/TRBV6-3 . CASSYTDGSNEQFF TGTGCCAGCAGTTACACCGATGGATCCAATGAGCAGTTCTTC
TRBJ2-3 . TRBV6-5 . CASTTGSGTQYF TGTGCCAGCACAACCGGTTCGGGTACGCAGTATTTT
TRBJ1-6 . TRBV13 TRBD1 CASSYGGQLNSPLHF TGTGCCAGCAGCTACGGGGGACAGCTAAATTCACCCCTCCACTTT
TRBJ2-3 medium-sized TRBV5-8 TRBD1 CASSDRTGLTGTDTQYF TGTGCCAGCAGCGATAGGACAGGGCTCACTGGCACAGATACGCAGTATTTT
TRBJ2-7 . TRBV27 TRBD2 CASSLREGMGAYEQYF TGTGCCAGCAGTTTACGGGAGGGGATGGGAGCCTACGAGCAGTACTTC
TRBJ2-6 few TRBV6-2/TRBV6-3 . CASSPSDGSGANVLTF TGTGCCAGCAGTCCCTCGGACGGCTCTGGGGCCAACGTCCTGACTTTC
TRBJ2-1 . TRBV7-2 . CASSLRRVNEQFF TGTGCCAGCAGCCTACGTCGTGTCAATGAGCAGTTCTTC
TRBJ1-6 . TRBV7-2 . CASSTLTDGGSPLHF TGTGCCAGCAGCACACTTACAGATGGGGGTTCACCCCTCCACTTT